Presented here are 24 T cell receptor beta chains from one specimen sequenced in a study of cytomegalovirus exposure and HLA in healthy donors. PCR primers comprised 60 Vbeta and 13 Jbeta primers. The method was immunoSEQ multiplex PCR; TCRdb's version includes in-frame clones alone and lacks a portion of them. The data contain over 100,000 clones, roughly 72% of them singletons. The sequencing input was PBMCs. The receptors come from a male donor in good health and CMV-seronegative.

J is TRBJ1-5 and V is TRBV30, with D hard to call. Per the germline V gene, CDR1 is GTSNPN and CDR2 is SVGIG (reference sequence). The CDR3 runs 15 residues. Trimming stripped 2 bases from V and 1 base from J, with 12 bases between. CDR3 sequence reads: CAWSSSERSNQPQHF. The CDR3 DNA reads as TGTGCCTGGAGTTCCTCCGAGCGCAGCAATCAGCCCCAGCATTTT.

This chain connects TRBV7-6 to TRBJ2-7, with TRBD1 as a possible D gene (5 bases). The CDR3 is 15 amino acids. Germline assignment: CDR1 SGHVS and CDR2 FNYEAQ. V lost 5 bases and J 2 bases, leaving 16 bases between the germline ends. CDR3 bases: TGTGCCAGCAGCCCTTCCTTGCGACAGACCTACGAGCAGTACTTC. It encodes CASSPSLRQTYEQYF.

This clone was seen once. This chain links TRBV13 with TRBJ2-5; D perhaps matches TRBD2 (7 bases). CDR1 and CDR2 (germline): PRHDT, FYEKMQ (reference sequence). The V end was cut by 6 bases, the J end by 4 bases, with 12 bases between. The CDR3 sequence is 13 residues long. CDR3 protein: CASRSGGRETQYF. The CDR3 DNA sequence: TGTGCCAGCAGGTCGGGGGGCCGAGAGACCCAGTACTTC. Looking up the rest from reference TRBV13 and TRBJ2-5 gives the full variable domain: AAGVIQSPRHLIKEKRETATLKCYPIPRHDTVYWYQQGPGQDPQFLISFYEKMQSDKGSIPDRFSAQQFSDYHSELNMSSLELGDSALYFCASRSGGRETQYFGPGTRLLVL.

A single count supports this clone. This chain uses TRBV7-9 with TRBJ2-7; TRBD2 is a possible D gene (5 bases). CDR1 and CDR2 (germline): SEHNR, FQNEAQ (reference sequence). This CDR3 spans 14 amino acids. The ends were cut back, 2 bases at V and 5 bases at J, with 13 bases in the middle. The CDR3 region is CASSLYEGMDEQYF. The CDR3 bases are TGTGCCAGCAGCTTATATGAGGGTATGGACGAGCAGTACTTC.

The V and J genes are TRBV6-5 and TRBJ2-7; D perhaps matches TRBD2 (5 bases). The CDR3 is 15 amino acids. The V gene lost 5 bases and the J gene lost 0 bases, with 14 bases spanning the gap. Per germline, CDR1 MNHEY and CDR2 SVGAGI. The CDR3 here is CASSTGTLPSYEQYF. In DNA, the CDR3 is TGTGCCAGCAGTACGGGAACGCTACCCTCCTACGAGCAGTACTTC.

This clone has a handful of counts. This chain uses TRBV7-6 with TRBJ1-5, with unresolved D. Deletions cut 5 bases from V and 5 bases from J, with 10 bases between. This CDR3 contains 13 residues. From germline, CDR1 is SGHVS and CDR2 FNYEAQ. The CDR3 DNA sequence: TGTGCCAGCAGCACCGGGAGTTATCAGCCCCAGCATTTT. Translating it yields CASSTGSYQPQHF.

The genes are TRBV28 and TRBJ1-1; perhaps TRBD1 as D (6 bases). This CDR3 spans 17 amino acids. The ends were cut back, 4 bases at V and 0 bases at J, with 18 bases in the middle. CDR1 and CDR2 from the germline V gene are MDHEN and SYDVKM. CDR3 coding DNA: TGTGCCAGCAGTTCGGCCCCCGTGGGGGCAGTGAACACTGAAGCTTTCTTT. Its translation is CASSSAPVGAVNTEAFF.

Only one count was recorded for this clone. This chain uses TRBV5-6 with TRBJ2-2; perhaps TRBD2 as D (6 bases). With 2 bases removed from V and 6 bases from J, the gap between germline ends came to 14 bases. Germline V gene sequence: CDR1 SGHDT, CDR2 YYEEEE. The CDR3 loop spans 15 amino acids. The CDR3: CASSFYSGVPGELFF. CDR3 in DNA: TGTGCCAGCAGCTTTTATTCGGGGGTACCCGGGGAGCTGTTTTTT.

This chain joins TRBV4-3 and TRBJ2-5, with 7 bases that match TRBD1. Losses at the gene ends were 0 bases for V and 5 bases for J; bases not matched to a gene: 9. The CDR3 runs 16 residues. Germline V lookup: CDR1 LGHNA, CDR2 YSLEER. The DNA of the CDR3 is TGCGCCAGCAGCCAAGATATGTCCGACAGGGTGGAGACCCAGTACTTC. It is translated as CASSQDMSDRVETQYF.

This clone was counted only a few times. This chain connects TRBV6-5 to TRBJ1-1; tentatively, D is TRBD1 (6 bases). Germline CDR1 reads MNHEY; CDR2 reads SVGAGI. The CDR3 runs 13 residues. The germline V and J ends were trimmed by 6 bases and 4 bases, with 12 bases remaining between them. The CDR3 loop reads CASSGGATTEAFF. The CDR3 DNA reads TGTGCCAGCAGCGGGGGGGCAACCACTGAAGCTTTCTTT.

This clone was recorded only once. DNA for the CDR3: TGTGCCAGCAGAAGGGAAGGGGAGGATCAGCCCCAGCATTTT. The encoded protein is CASRREGEDQPQHF. V and J are TRBV7-9 and TRBJ1-5; D is perhaps TRBD1 (5 bases). CDR3 length: 14 residues. V lost 6 bases, J lost 5 bases, and 14 bases lay in between. CDR1 and CDR2 (germline): SEHNR, FQNEAQ (reference sequence).

CDR3 coding DNA: TGTGCCAGCAGCTCCCCGGCGGGAGGGCCTTTAACCGGGGAGCTGTTTTTT. Its protein product is CASSSPAGGPLTGELFF. The chain uses TRBV7-8 and TRBJ2-2; 9 positions agree with TRBD2. The length of the CDR3 is 17 residues. Germline loops: CDR1 SGHVS, CDR2 FQNEAQ. The V and J ends lost 4 bases and 5 bases, in that order; junction bases with no gene match: 11.

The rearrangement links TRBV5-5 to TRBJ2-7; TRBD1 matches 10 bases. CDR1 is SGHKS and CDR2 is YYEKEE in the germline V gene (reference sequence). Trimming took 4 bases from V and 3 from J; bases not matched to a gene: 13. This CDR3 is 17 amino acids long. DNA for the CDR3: TGTGCCAGCAGCCCTGGACCCGGGACAGGGGCCCTCTACGAGCAGTACTTC. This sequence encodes CASSPGPGTGALYEQYF.

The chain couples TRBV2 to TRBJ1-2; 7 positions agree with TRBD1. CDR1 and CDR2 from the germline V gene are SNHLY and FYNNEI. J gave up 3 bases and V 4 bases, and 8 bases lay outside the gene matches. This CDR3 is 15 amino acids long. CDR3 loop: CASSGLRGHDYGYTF. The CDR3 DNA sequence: TGTGCCAGCAGTGGTTTAAGGGGGCACGACTATGGCTACACCTTC. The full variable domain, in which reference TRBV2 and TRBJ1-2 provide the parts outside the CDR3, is EPEVTQTPSHQVTQMGQEVILRCVPISNHLYFYWYRQILGQKVEFLVSFYNNEISEKSEIFDDQFSVERPDGSNFTLKIRSTKLEDSAMYFCASSGLRGHDYGYTFGSGTRLTVV.

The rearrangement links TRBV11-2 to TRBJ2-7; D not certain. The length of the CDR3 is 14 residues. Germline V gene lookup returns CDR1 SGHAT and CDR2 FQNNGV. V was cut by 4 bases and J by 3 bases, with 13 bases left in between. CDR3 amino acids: CASSSIRVLYEQYF. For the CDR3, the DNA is TGTGCCAGCAGCTCTATCCGGGTCCTCTACGAGCAGTACTTC.

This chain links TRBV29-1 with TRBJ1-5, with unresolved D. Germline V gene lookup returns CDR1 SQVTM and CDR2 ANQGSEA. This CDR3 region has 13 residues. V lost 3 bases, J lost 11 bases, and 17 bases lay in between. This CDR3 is CSVEVPGSLAQHF. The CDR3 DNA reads TGCAGCGTTGAGGTTCCGGGATCTTTGGCCCAGCATTTT.

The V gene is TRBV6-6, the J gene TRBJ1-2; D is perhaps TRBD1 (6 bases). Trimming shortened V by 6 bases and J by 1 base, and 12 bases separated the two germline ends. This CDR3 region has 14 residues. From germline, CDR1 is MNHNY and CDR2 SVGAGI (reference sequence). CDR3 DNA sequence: TGTGCCAGCAGATCAGGACAGAATAACTATGGCTACACCTTC. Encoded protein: CASRSGQNNYGYTF.

This CDR3 is CASSLRAGAFQETQYF. DNA of the CDR3: TGTGCCAGCAGCTTGCGAGCGGGGGCCTTTCAAGAGACCCAGTACTTC. The V and J genes are TRBV5-6 and TRBJ2-5; 8 nucleotides agree with TRBD2. The CDR3 covers 16 residues. J lost 2 bases, V lost 1 base, and 7 bases had no gene match. Germline loops: CDR1 SGHDT, CDR2 YYEEEE.

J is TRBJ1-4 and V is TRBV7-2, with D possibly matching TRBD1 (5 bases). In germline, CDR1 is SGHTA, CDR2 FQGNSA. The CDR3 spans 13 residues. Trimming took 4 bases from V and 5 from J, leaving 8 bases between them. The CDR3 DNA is TGTGCCAGCAGCTCCGGGGGGAATGAAAAACTGTTTTTT. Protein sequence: CASSSGGNEKLFF.

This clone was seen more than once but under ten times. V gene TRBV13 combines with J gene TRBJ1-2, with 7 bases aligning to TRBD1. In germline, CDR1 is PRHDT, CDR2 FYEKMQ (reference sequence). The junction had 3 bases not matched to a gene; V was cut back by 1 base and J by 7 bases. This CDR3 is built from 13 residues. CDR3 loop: CASSLEHRGGYTF. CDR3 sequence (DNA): TGTGCCAGCAGCTTAGAGCACAGGGGTGGCTACACCTTC.

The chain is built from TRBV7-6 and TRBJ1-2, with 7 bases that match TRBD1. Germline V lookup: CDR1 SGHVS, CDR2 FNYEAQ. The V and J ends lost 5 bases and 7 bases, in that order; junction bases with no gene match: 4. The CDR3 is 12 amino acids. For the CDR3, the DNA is TGTGCCAGCAGCCACAGGGGAGCTGGCTACACCTTC. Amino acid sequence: CASSHRGAGYTF.

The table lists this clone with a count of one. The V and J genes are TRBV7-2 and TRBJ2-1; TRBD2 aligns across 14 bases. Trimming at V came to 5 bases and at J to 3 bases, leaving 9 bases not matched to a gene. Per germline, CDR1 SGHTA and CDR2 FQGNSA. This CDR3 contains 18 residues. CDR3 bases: TGTGCCAGCAGCCAGACTAGCGGGGGGGCTTTCGGCTACAATGAGCAGTTCTTC. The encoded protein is CASSQTSGGAFGYNEQFF. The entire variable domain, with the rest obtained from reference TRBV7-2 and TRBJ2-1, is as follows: GAGVSQSPSNKVTEKGKDVELRCDPISGHTALYWYRQSLGQGLEFLIYFQGNSAPDKSGLPSDRFSAERTGGSVSTLTIQRTQQEDSAVYLCASSQTSGGAFGYNEQFFGPGTRLTVL.

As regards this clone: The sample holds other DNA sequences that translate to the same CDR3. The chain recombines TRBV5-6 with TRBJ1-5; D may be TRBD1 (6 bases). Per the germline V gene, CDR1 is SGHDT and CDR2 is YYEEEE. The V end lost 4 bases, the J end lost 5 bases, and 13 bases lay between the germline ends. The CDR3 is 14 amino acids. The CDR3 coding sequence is TGTGCCAGCAGCCCTGGGGCAGGGGATCAGCCCCAGCATTTT. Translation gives CASSPGAGDQPQHF.

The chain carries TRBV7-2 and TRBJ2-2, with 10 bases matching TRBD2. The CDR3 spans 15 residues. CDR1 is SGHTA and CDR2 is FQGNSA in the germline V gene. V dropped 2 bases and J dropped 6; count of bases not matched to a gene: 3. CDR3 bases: TGTGCCAGCAGCTTAAAGCGGGGGGGCCCCGGGGAGCTGTTTTTT. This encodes CASSLKRGGPGELFF.